This TCR beta chain was profiled in a study of blood T cell repertoires in COVID-19. Original data processing: Estimation of nucleated cell counts was performed using reference gene primer amplification. Method: immunoSEQ multiplex PCR; TCRdb's copy keeps in-frame clones and lacks some. Clone size and V and J calls were adopted from that table, with D and trimming inferred from the DNA. The data contain fewer than 250,000 clones, 85% to 90% of them seen just once; the ten biggest clones take up about 9.9%. The CDR3 consists of 13 residues. J was trimmed by 6 bases and V by 3 bases; bases with no gene match: 3. Germline loops: CDR1 GTSNPN, CDR2 SVGIG (reference sequence). Seattle's enrolled individuals joined amid active infection and were then monitored longitudinally.

The sequenced material came from peripheral blood. V is TRBV30 and J is TRBJ2-1, with 9 nucleotides matching TRBD2. This receptor was taken from a man in his forties or fifties with COVID-19, enrolled during active disease. This CDR3 is CAWRTSGSNEQFF. CDR3 nucleotides: TGTGCCTGGAGGACTAGCGGAAGCAATGAGCAGTTCTTC. Using reference TRBV30 and TRBJ2-1 for the parts outside the CDR3, the full variable domain is SQTIHQWPATLVQPVGSPLSLECTVEGTSNPNLYWYRQAAGRGLQLLFYSVGIGQISSEVPQNLSASRPQDRQFILSSKKLLLSDSGFYLCAWRTSGSNEQFFGPGTRLTVL.